The next 3 T cell receptor beta chains were all read from a single sample in a study of blood T cell repertoires in COVID-19. TCRdb's table, derived via immunoSEQ multiplex PCR, lists solely in-frame clones and lacks some. The data contain tens of thousands of clones, roughly 76% of them singletons. The sequenced sample consisted of peripheral blood. These TCRs come from a woman older than 75 with active or convalescent COVID-19.

The CDR3 sequence: CASSVAPYNEQFF. Written as DNA, the CDR3 is TGTGCCAGCAGTGTGGCTCCCTACAATGAGCAGTTCTTC. The rearrangement joins TRBV6-4 to TRBJ2-1; D is undetermined. Trimming left V 4 bases short and J 2 bases short, with 6 bases between. The CDR3 is 13 residues long. Germline lookup yields CDR1 MRHNA and CDR2 SNTAGT.

The genes are TRBV3-1 (or the pseudogene TRBV3-2) and TRBJ2-5; 7 bases agree with TRBD2. The V and J ends lost 3 bases and 2 bases, in that order; junction bases with no gene match: 6. Germline CDR1 and CDR2: LGHDT and YNNKEL (reference sequence). This CDR3 is 15 amino acids long. CDR3 residues: CASSQVGTIQETQYF. Written as DNA, the CDR3 is TGTGCCAGCAGCCAGGTGGGGACTATTCAAGAGACCCAGTACTTC.

The chain links TRBV19 to TRBJ2-3, with 8 bases aligning to TRBD2. Germline trimming cut 3 bases from V and 2 bases from J; bases unmatched to any gene: 7. The CDR3 covers 16 residues. CDR1 is LNHDA and CDR2 is SQIVND in the germline V gene (reference sequence). This chain's CDR3 is CASSMGSGGATDTQYF. For the CDR3, the DNA is TGTGCCAGTAGTATGGGGTCGGGGGGGGCCACAGATACGCAGTATTTT. Combining the CDR3 with reference TRBV19 and TRBJ2-3 gives the whole variable domain DGGITQSPKYLFRKEGQNVTLSCEQNLNHDAMYWYRQDPGQGLRLIYYSQIVNDFQKGDIAEGYSVSREKKESFPLTVTSAQKNPTAFYLCASSMGSGGATDTQYFGPGTRLTVL.